This passage covers 9 T cell receptor beta chains from one sample sequenced in a study of blood T cell repertoires in COVID-19. Profiled with immunoSEQ multiplex PCR; TCRdb holds only in-frame clones, not every one. The sample consists of 55,000 to 80,000 clones, approximately 86% of them appearing once. What was sequenced was peripheral blood. These TCRs come from a man between 65 and 85 years old with acute or convalescent COVID-19.

The V call is TRBV3-1 (or the pseudogene TRBV3-2), the J call TRBJ1-1; TRBD1 might be the D (6 bases). The V end was cut by 0 bases, the J end by 9 bases, with 11 bases between. This CDR3 region has 13 residues. CDR1 and CDR2 from the germline V gene are LGHDT and YNNKEL (reference sequence). CDR3 region: CASSQEWTAKAFF. The CDR3 nucleotides read TGTGCCAGCAGCCAAGAGTGGACAGCCAAAGCTTTCTTT.

The gene calls are TRBV5-1 and TRBJ2-1; possibly TRBD1 for D (6 bases). Deletions cut 3 bases from V and 2 bases from J, with 9 bases between. The CDR3 is 14 amino acids. Germline V gene lookup returns CDR1 SGHRS and CDR2 YFSETQ. CDR3 in DNA: TGCGCCAGCAGCTCCAGACAGGCCTACAATGAGCAGTTCTTC. This encodes CASSSRQAYNEQFF.

The V and J genes are TRBV7-2 and TRBJ1-4, with a weak D call TRBD1 (5 bases). Germline V gene lookup returns CDR1 SGHTA and CDR2 FQGNSA. CDR3 length: 16 residues. The V gene lost 5 bases and the J gene lost 0 bases, with 13 bases spanning the gap. The CDR3 region is CASSRDWAATNEKLFF. DNA for the CDR3: TGTGCCAGCAGCCGGGACTGGGCCGCAACTAATGAAAAACTGTTTTTT.

The chain couples TRBV5-5 to TRBJ2-2; 8 positions agree with TRBD1. The CDR3 is made up of 15 amino acids. J lost 5 bases, V lost 2 bases, and 5 bases had no gene match. Germline V lookup: CDR1 SGHKS, CDR2 YYEKEE (reference sequence). This chain's CDR3 is CASSLRQGSTGELFF. CDR3 DNA sequence: TGTGCCAGCAGCTTAAGACAGGGGTCTACCGGGGAGCTGTTTTTT. The whole variable domain, remainder taken from reference TRBV5-5 and TRBJ2-2, is DAGVTQSPTHLIKTRGQQVTLRCSPISGHKSVSWYQQVLGQGPQFIFQYYEKEERGRGNFPDRFSARQFPNYSSELNVNALLLGDSALYLCASSLRQGSTGELFFGEGSRLTVL.

The gene calls are TRBV11-3 and TRBJ2-5; 14 nucleotides align to TRBD2. Trimming at V came to 5 bases and at J to 1 base, leaving 3 bases not matched to a gene. Per germline, CDR1 SGHNT and CDR2 YENEEA. This CDR3 spans 16 amino acids. CDR3 sequence (DNA): TGTGCCAGCAGCGAGGGACTAGCGGGGGCCCAAGAGACCCAGTACTTC. As protein: CASSEGLAGAQETQYF. Supplemented by reference TRBV11-3 and TRBJ2-5, the full variable domain reads EAGVVQSPRYKIIEKKQPVAFWCNPISGHNTLYWYLQNLGQGPELLIRYENEEAVDDSQLPKDRFSAERLKGVDSTLKIQPAELGDSAVYLCASSEGLAGAQETQYFGPGTRLLVL.

J is TRBJ2-3 and V is TRBV4-1; D unresolved. Trimming cost V 0 bases and J 6 bases, with 10 bases left between them. Germline V gene lookup returns CDR1 MGHRA and CDR2 YSYEKL. The CDR3 totals 14 residues. The CDR3 loop is CASSQENREDTQYF. As DNA, the CDR3 is TGCGCCAGCAGCCAAGAAAATAGAGAGGATACGCAGTATTTT.

The chain recombines TRBV27 with TRBJ1-3, with TRBD1 matching over 12 bases. The CDR3 contains 17 residues. Trimming at V came to 5 bases and at J to 3 bases, leaving 8 bases not matched to a gene. Germline V gene lookup returns CDR1 MNHEY and CDR2 SMNVEV (reference sequence). The CDR3 spells CASSPIRDRGLGNTIYF. The CDR3 DNA sequence: TGTGCCAGCAGTCCTATCCGGGACAGGGGGCTTGGAAACACCATATATTTT.

The chain links TRBV7-9 to TRBJ1-5; TRBD1 aligns across 8 bases. Germline CDR1 SEHNR, CDR2 FQNEAQ (reference sequence). The junction had 2 bases not matched to a gene; V was cut back by 1 base and J by 6 bases. The CDR3 has 14 residues. CDR3 in DNA: TGTGCCAGCAGCTTAGGGACAGGGATTCAGCCCCAGCATTTT. The encoded protein is CASSLGTGIQPQHF.

This chain links TRBV18 with TRBJ2-2; 12 bases match TRBD2. The germline V gene has CDR1 KGHSH and CDR2 LQKENI. The junction had 3 bases not matched to a gene; V was cut back by 0 bases and J by 7 bases. This CDR3 has 16 amino acids. The CDR3 DNA reads as TGTGCCAGCTCACCACCGCTAGCGGGAGGGATCGGGGAGCTGTTTTTT. Translation gives CASSPPLAGGIGELFF.